The sequence of this T cell receptor (beta chain) was determined in a study of blood T cell repertoires in COVID-19 (dated by TCRdb to about 2020). About the full investigation: Collaborator samples came from the United States, Italy and Spain and covered acute and convalescent phases of COVID-19. Deeply sampled blood TCRbeta repertoires from subjects exposed to, actively infected with, or recovered from COVID-19 were included in the dataset. The prospective study material was composed of cDNA or gDNA derived from T cells, B-cell-depleted T cells, or PBMCs. The samples were drawn from two sources: the first 160 participants of the ongoing ImmuneRACE study, and fewer than 1,500 subjects contributed by 6 global collaborators. Nearly every sample came with metadata listing a de-identified subject ID, COVID-19 status, age in years and sex. A freely available public database, intended as a resource for researchers studying the immune response to SARS-CoV-2, is where the repertoires were released. Where HLA class I and class II types were available, the types were taken from metadata supplied by the sample provider, not from assay-based typing. What the research found in general, with its limitations: The quantity of clinical and demographic metadata differed by source and by participant and was supplied without curation.

Each collaborating institution followed its own protocols to collect whole blood in K2EDTA tubes. Collaborator samples were shipped for TCRbeta analysis as frozen whole blood, isolated PBMCs, or DNA extracted from either sample type. TCRbeta CDR3 regions were amplified from genomic DNA using the immunoSEQ Assay, a bias-controlled multiplex PCR. On the authors' methods: The number of nucleated cells in each sample was estimated by amplification of reference gene primers within the assay. To quantify the absolute abundance of each unique TCRbeta CDR3 rearrangement, sequence reads were collapsed and filtered. For each sample, productive Simpson clonality was calculated as the square root of Simpson's diversity index across productive rearrangements. TCRdb stores this immuneACCESS table with in-frame sequences only. Part of the clones is absent; in the studies checked, under half of the shortfall reflects unresolved V genes, and no reason is known for the rest. V and J calls and clone size are given by that table; D and trimming were obtained from the DNA. Recorded for this sample are over 100,000 clones; around 83% of them occurred a single time. Together, the top ten hold approximately 1.5% of the sample.

Concerning this clone: Its antigen is not yet known. No base qualities exist here, and no much larger clone lies one base off it.

The germline V gene yields MNHEY for CDR1 and SVGEGT for CDR2. The CDR3 holds 13 amino acids from the cysteine to the phenylalanine. This entry keeps only the CDR3 DNA: 39 bases, framed from base 1. Trimming takes 0 bases from V and 8 bases from J, and the germline ends sit 10 bases apart. This sequence originates from a man aged 40-50 years with acute or convalescent COVID-19. The chain links TRBV6-2 or TRBV6-3 with TRBJ1-2; matching of 6 bases hints at TRBD1 as the D gene. Sequenced input: peripheral blood. Here is the DNA: TGTGCCAGCAGTTACTCAGGGGGAAGAGGCTACACCTTC. Translation gives CASSYSGGRGYTF.